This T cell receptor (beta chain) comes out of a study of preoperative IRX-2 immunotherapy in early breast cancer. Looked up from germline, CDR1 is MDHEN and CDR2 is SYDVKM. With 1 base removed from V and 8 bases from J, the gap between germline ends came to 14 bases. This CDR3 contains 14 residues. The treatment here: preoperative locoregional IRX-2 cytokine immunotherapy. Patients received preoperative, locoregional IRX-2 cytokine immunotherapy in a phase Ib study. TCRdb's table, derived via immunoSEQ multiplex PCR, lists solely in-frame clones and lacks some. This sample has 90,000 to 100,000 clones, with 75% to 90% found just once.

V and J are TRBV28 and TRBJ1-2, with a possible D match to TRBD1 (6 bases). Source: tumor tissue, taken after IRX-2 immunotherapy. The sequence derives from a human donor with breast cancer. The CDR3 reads CASSLYTGLGGYTF. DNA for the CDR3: TGTGCCAGCAGTTTATACACAGGGTTGGGGGGCTACACCTTC.